These 17 T cell receptor beta chains came from one sample sequenced in a study of T cells after yellow fever vaccination. One entry per CDR3 protein results from TCRdb running MiXCR on the 5' RACE reads. The table includes under 300,000 distinct CDR3 sequences, 10% to 15% detected once. The sequencing here drew on CD4+ T cells sorted from PBMCs, taken 45 days after the yellow fever booster vaccination. The receptors here all came from a man aged 25 to 40 who received the YFV17D yellow fever vaccine.

This clonotype was seen only a few times. This chain joins TRBV3-1 and TRBJ2-1, with TRBD2 matching over 7 bases. V shed 3 bases and J 7 bases; nucleotides not matched to a gene: 6. The CDR3 contains 14 residues. Germline V gene sequence: CDR1 LGHDT, CDR2 YNNKEL (reference sequence). The CDR3 nucleotides read TGTGCCAGCAGCCATCGGAACGGGAGGAATGAGCAGTTCTTC. It yields the protein CASSHRNGRNEQFF.

The CDR3, as DNA: TGTGCCAGCTCACCACAGGTTCTAGCGGGGGCCCACGAGCAGTACTTC. Its protein product is CASSPQVLAGAHEQYF. The chain uses TRBV18 and TRBJ2-7, with 10 bases lining up with TRBD2. V lost 1 base to trimming and J lost 5 bases; unmatched junction nucleotides: 8. The V gene's germline CDR1 is KGHSH and CDR2 LQKENI. The length of the CDR3 is 16 residues.

This chain connects TRBV5-1 to TRBJ2-7; D not certain. The V end lost 0 bases, the J end lost 0 bases, and 10 bases lay between the germline ends. CDR1 SGHRS and CDR2 YFSETQ come from the germline V gene. The CDR3 has 15 residues. The CDR3: CASSLDGFSSYEQYF. The CDR3 DNA is TGCGCCAGCAGCTTGGACGGGTTTAGCTCCTACGAGCAGTACTTC.

The chain couples TRBV29-1 to TRBJ2-2, with 7 nucleotides matching TRBD1. This CDR3 contains 14 residues. Germline lookup yields CDR1 SQVTM and CDR2 ANQGSEA. With 4 bases clipped from V and 1 base from J, the junction kept 3 bases outside the gene matches. The CDR3 DNA sequence: TGCAGCGTTGCAAGGGGGCAGAACACCGGGGAGCTGTTTTTT. Residues: CSVARGQNTGELFF.

This clonotype showed up just a few times. The J gene is TRBJ2-1, the V gene TRBV10-3; unclear D gene. Germline V gene lookup returns CDR1 ENHRY and CDR2 SYGVKD. V lost 4 bases, J lost 0 bases, and 10 bases lay in between. The CDR3 has 15 amino acids. CDR3 DNA: TGTGCCATCAGTGGGGCGTCCAGCTCCTACAATGAGCAGTTCTTC. This sequence encodes CAISGASSSYNEQFF.

This clonotype has more than one count but fewer than ten. The V gene is TRBV5-1, the J gene TRBJ2-7, with D possibly matching TRBD1 (6 bases). The CDR3 loop spans 14 amino acids. Deletions cut 7 bases from V and 5 bases from J, with 19 bases between. Germline CDR1 is SGHRS and CDR2 is YFSETQ. The CDR3 DNA follows: TGCGCCAGCCAGCTTTTACAGGGTGCCCACGAGCAGTACTTC. Its protein is CASQLLQGAHEQYF.

This clonotype has just a few counts. The chain links TRBV12-3 or TRBV12-4 to TRBJ1-1; no clear D gene. The CDR3 is 13 residues long. V lost 5 bases, J lost 6 bases, and 13 bases lay in between. The CDR3 region is CASSPRRLPEAFF. The CDR3 DNA is TGTGCCAGCAGTCCCCGGAGGTTACCTGAAGCTTTCTTT.

This clonotype came up a few times. The CDR3 bases are TGCAGTGCTAGCTCCCCCGGGACAGGGGGCTTTGGAGAGACCCAGTACTTC. It specifies CSASSPGTGGFGETQYF. The chain couples TRBV20-1 to TRBJ2-5, with 12 bases lining up with TRBD1. Germline trimming cut 3 bases from V and 4 bases from J; bases unmatched to any gene: 12. The CDR3 is 17 amino acids. Per germline, CDR1 DFQATT and CDR2 SNEGSKA (reference sequence).

The sample holds a few counts of this clonotype. A read error may account for a junction end that differs from germline. The J gene is TRBJ2-7, the V gene TRBV7-7; either TRBD1 or TRBD2 may supply D (5 bases each). Per the germline V gene, CDR1 is SSHAT and CDR2 is FNYEAQ (reference sequence). This CDR3 has 15 amino acids. Written as DNA, the CDR3 is TGTGCTAGCAGCGCCTCGATCGGGACGGGGTACGAGCAGTACTTC. This gives the protein CASSASIGTGYEQYF.

This clonotype was seen more than once but under ten times. V gene TRBV20-1 combines with J gene TRBJ1-1; TRBD1 matches 9 bases. Germline V gene data show CDR1 as DFQATT and CDR2 as SNEGSKA (reference sequence). Trimming at V came to 2 bases and at J to 11 bases, leaving 12 bases not matched to a gene. The CDR3 is 14 amino acids. CDR3 sequence: CSARSPGQGLRAFF. The CDR3, as DNA: TGCAGTGCTAGATCCCCTGGACAGGGGCTGAGGGCTTTCTTT.

There are many counts of this clonotype. The chain links TRBV29-1 to TRBJ2-5; D is unclear. CDR3 size: 12 residues. V was cut by 1 base and J by 4 bases, with 7 bases left in between. Germline V gene data show CDR1 as SQVTM and CDR2 as ANQGSEA. The CDR3: CSVEGVAETQYF. DNA of the CDR3: TGCAGCGTTGAAGGAGTCGCAGAGACCCAGTACTTC.

The chain links TRBV20-1 to TRBJ2-5; 9 nucleotides line up with TRBD2. Trimming took 6 bases from V and 5 from J; bases not matched to a gene: 7. Germline assignment: CDR1 DFQATT and CDR2 SNEGSKA (reference sequence). This CDR3 has 13 amino acids. The CDR3, as DNA: TGCAGTGCATTAGCGGGAGCGTTGGAGACCCAGTACTTC. Residues: CSALAGALETQYF.

This clonotype was observed a single time. The gene calls are TRBV11-3 and TRBJ2-7, with D perhaps matching TRBD1 (6 bases). CDR1 is SGHNT and CDR2 is YENEEA in the germline V gene. Trimming left V 10 bases short and J 0 bases short, with 13 bases between. The CDR3 has 13 residues. The CDR3 loop is CATSQGPSYEQYF. Written as DNA, the CDR3 is TGTGCCACCTCACAGGGACCCTCCTACGAGCAGTACTTC.

As concerns this clonotype: One junction end does not reproduce the germline sequence, and a read error may be involved. The V gene is TRBV12-3 or TRBV12-4, the J gene TRBJ2-3; 7 positions agree with TRBD2. The CDR3 has 17 amino acids. CDR3: CASSLAPPAGGTDTQYF. CDR3 sequence (DNA): TGTGCCAGCAGCTTAGCCCCCCCCGCGGGAGGCACAGATACGCAGTATTTT.

The rearrangement links TRBV30 to TRBJ2-7, with no clear D. This CDR3 region has 13 residues. Trimming left V 3 bases short and J 2 bases short, with 11 bases between. Germline V CDR1 and CDR2: GTSNPN, SVGIG (reference sequence). The CDR3: CAWRGSNPYEQYF. CDR3 in DNA: TGTGCCTGGAGGGGGTCCAACCCCTACGAGCAGTACTTC.

This clonotype appeared a few times. The chain uses TRBV4-3 and TRBJ2-2; 9 bases match TRBD2. This CDR3 contains 18 residues. The V gene's germline CDR1 is LGHNA and CDR2 YSLEER. Trimming cost V 0 bases and J 4 bases; bases outside gene matches: 9. The CDR3 nucleotides read TGCGCCAGCAGCCAAGATCATTCGACTAGCGGACCCACCGGGGAGCTGTTTTTT. Its translation: CASSQDHSTSGPTGELFF.

This clonotype turned up a few times. The chain recombines TRBV24-1 with TRBJ2-7; D remains ambiguous. CDR3 length: 14 residues. Germline V gene sequence: CDR1 KGHDR, CDR2 SFDVKD. V lost 1 base to trimming and J lost 5 bases, with 11 bases between them. This CDR3 reads CATSDLRIVDEQYF. DNA of the CDR3: TGTGCCACCAGTGATTTAAGAATCGTAGACGAGCAGTACTTC.